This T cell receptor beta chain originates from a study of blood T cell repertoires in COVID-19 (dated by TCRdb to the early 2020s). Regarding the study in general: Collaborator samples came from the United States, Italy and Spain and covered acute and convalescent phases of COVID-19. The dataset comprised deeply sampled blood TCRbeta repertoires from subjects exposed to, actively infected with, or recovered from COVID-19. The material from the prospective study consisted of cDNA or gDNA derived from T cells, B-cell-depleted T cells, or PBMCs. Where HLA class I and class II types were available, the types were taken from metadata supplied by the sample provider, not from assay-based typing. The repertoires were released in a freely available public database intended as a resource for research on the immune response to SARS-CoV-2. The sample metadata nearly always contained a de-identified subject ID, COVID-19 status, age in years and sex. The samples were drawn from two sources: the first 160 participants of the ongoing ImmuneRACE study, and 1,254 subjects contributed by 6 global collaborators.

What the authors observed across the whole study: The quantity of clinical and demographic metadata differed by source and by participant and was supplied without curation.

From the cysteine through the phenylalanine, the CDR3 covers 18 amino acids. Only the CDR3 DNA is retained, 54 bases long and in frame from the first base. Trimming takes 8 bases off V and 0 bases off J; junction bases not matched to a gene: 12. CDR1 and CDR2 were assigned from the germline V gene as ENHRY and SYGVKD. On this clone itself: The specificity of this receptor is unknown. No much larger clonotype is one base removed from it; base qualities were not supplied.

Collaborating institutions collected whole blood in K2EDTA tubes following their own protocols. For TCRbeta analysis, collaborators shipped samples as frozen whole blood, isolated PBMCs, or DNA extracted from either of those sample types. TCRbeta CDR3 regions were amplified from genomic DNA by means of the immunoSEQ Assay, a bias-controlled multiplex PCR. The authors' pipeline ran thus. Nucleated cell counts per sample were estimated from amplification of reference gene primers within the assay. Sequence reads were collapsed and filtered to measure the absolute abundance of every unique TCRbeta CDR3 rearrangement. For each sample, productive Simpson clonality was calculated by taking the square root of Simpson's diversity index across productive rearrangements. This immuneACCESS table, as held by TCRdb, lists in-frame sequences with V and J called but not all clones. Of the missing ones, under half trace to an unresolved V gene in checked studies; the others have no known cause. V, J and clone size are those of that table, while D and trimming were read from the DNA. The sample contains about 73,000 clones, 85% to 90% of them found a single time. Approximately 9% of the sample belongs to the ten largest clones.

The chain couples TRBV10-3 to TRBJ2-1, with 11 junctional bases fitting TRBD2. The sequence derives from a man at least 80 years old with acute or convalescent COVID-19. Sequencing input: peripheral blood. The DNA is TGTGCCATCGGTACGGCACTAGCGGGAGTAACCTCCTACAATGAGCAGTTCTTC. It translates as CAIGTALAGVTSYNEQFF.